Below, 18 T cell receptor beta chains from the same sample are listed, as sequenced in a study of T-cell reconstitution after alpha-beta-depleted transplantation in children. It was with unique molecular identifiers that the TCRbeta library was prepared. TCRdb fed the PCR reads into MiXCR, producing one record per CDR3 protein. The data show 500,000 to 650,000 distinct CDR3 sequences, under 15% seen once. This specimen consisted of PBMCs, mostly from graft donor cells, obtained 360 days after TCRalphabeta/CD19-depleted stem cell transplant. These receptors came from a male patient aged 10-17 years who had a stem cell transplant for acute myeloid leukemia, so the T cells may come from the graft donor.

This chain uses TRBV28 with TRBJ1-2; 7 bases map to TRBD1. In germline, CDR1 is MDHEN, CDR2 SYDVKM. Losses at the gene ends were 7 bases for V and 5 bases for J; bases not matched to a gene: 16. This CDR3 has 16 amino acids. CDR3 nucleotide sequence: TGTGCCAGCACGGGCATTCAGGGGGTTGGATCATATGGCTACACCTTC. It yields the protein CASTGIQGVGSYGYTF.

The sample holds many counts of this clonotype. The rearrangement uses TRBV7-2 and TRBJ2-1; 8 bases are a match to TRBD2. This CDR3 spans 16 amino acids. The junction had 4 bases not matched to a gene; V was cut back by 1 base and J by 2 bases. Germline V gene sequence: CDR1 SGHTA, CDR2 FQGNSA. CDR3 region: CASSLGAGRAYNEQFF. In DNA, the CDR3 is TGTGCCAGCAGCTTAGGTGCCGGGAGGGCCTACAATGAGCAGTTCTTC.

This clonotype was seen many times. The chain couples TRBV28 to TRBJ2-3; 7 bases agree with TRBD2. Germline values: CDR1 MDHEN, CDR2 SYDVKM. This CDR3 is built from 16 residues. The V segment lost 4 bases and the J segment 4 bases; nucleotides outside the gene matches: 11. The CDR3 spells CASSSPWEGSPDTQYF. The DNA for the CDR3 is TGTGCCAGCAGTTCCCCCTGGGAGGGGAGCCCAGATACGCAGTATTTT.

The V and J genes are TRBV7-2 and TRBJ2-7; 11 bases line up with TRBD2. The J segment lost 2 bases and the V segment lost 10 bases, leaving 7 bases of the junction unmatched. The CDR3 extends over 14 amino acids. CDR1 and CDR2 from the germline V gene are SGHTA and FQGNSA. CDR3 sequence (DNA): TGTGCCACCCGGGTAGCGGGAGGGCCCTACGAGCAGTACTTC. Its protein is CATRVAGGPYEQYF.

The table lists this clonotype with many counts. The chain employs TRBV7-2 and TRBJ2-7; possible D gene TRBD2, 6 bases. The CDR3 is 14 amino acids. Trimming took off 1 base at V and 4 bases at J, with 11 bases between the two ends. Germline V gene data show CDR1 as SGHTA and CDR2 as FQGNSA. CDR3 coding DNA: TGTGCCAGCAGCTTAGGCGGGGCCTCTTACGAGCAGTACTTC. As protein: CASSLGGASYEQYF.

A few counts support this clonotype. The chain couples TRBV28 to TRBJ2-5; no clear D gene. Germline V gives CDR1 MDHEN, CDR2 SYDVKM. The CDR3 contains 15 residues. The germline V and J ends were trimmed by 4 bases and 3 bases, with 15 bases remaining between them. The CDR3 protein is CASSYLIGREETQYF. The CDR3 nucleotides are TGTGCCAGCAGTTATCTTATCGGACGGGAAGAGACCCAGTACTTC.

The chain couples TRBV9 to TRBJ2-1; no definite D call. Germline-derived CDR1 and CDR2 are SGDLS and YYNGEE. The V end lost 0 bases, the J end lost 9 bases, and 16 bases lay between the germline ends. This CDR3 comprises 15 residues. The CDR3 loop is CASSVGATATGEQFF. Here the CDR3 DNA reads TGTGCCAGCAGCGTAGGGGCTACCGCGACGGGTGAGCAGTTCTTC.

This clonotype has a count of ten or more. This chain links TRBV29-1 with TRBJ2-1; 8 nucleotides line up with TRBD2. The length of the CDR3 is 13 residues. Germline V gene lookup returns CDR1 SQVTM and CDR2 ANQGSEA. The ends lost 3 bases at V and 6 bases at J; junction bases unmatched: 4. The CDR3 sequence is CSVDRLAINEQFF. DNA of the CDR3: TGCAGCGTTGATCGACTAGCGATCAATGAGCAGTTCTTC.

This clonotype was counted a few times. The V and J genes are TRBV5-1 and TRBJ2-1; D gene uncertain. The ends were cut back, 0 bases at V and 6 bases at J, with 7 bases in the middle. The CDR3 is 13 amino acids. CDR1 SGHRS and CDR2 YFSETQ come from the germline V gene. CDR3 nucleotides: TGCGCCAGCAGCTTGGTGGCCCCCAATGAGCAGTTCTTC. It specifies CASSLVAPNEQFF.

The CDR3 is CSVEDRQSDGYTF. CDR3 sequence (DNA): TGCAGCGTTGAAGATCGACAGTCGGATGGCTACACCTTC. The V gene is TRBV29-1, the J gene TRBJ1-2; D perhaps matches TRBD1 (5 bases). The germline CDR1 and CDR2 sequences are SQVTM and ANQGSEA. The length of the CDR3 is 13 residues. Trimming removed 0 bases at V and 6 bases at J, with 11 bases between.

The chain has TRBV5-1 and TRBJ2-1; D might be TRBD1 (6 bases). CDR1 is SGHRS, CDR2 YFSETQ, per germline. V was cut by 1 base and J by 4 bases, with 21 bases left in between. This CDR3 region has 18 residues. Here the CDR3 reads CASSLLQRTALGYNEQFF. Written as DNA, the CDR3 is TGCGCCAGCAGCTTGCTTCAGAGGACAGCATTAGGGTACAATGAGCAGTTCTTC.

CDR3 amino acids: CASSLEGVLRGYTGELFF. CDR3 coding DNA: TGTGCCAGCAGCTTGGAGGGGGTCCTTAGAGGGTACACCGGGGAGCTGTTTTTT. The genes are TRBV5-6 and TRBJ2-2, with D maybe TRBD1 (6 bases). The V gene's germline CDR1 is SGHDT and CDR2 YYEEEE. V was pared by 0 bases and J by 3 bases, with 18 bases between. The CDR3 spans 18 residues.

This clonotype was seen repeatedly, ten times or more. In nucleotides, the CDR3 is TGTGCCACCAGCAGAGACAGCGGGAGAGGGGGAAGCGATACGCAGTATTTT. It translates to CATSRDSGRGGSDTQYF. This chain links TRBV15 with TRBJ2-3; TRBD2 aligns across 8 bases. The V gene end was trimmed by 0 bases and the J gene end by 6 bases; junction bases not matched to a gene: 11. Germline V gives CDR1 LNHNV, CDR2 YYDKDF (reference sequence). The CDR3 spans 17 residues.

A few counts support this clonotype. This sequence joins TRBV9 and TRBJ2-7, with D perhaps TRBD1 or TRBD2 (6 bases each). Germline values: CDR1 SGDLS, CDR2 YYNGEE. CDR3 length: 14 residues. Trimming removed 6 bases at V and 4 bases at J, with 17 bases between. CDR3: CASTPGADGYEQYF. CDR3 DNA sequence: TGTGCCAGCACTCCGGGGGCGGATGGTTACGAGCAGTACTTC.

This clonotype was picked up a small number of times. J is TRBJ2-1 and V is TRBV20-1; D not resolved. CDR1 and CDR2 (germline): DFQATT, SNEGSKA (reference sequence). The CDR3 is 14 amino acids. With 4 bases removed from V and 0 bases from J, the gap between germline ends came to 10 bases. CDR3 in DNA: TGCAGTGCTATACTTTTCAGCTCCTACAATGAGCAGTTCTTC. This encodes CSAILFSSYNEQFF.

In its sample, this clonotype was seen a few times. The CDR3 nucleotides read TGTGCCAGCAGTTCGACAGGGCCGGTCTACAATGAGCAGTTCTTC. Its translation is CASSSTGPVYNEQFF. The rearrangement joins TRBV28 to TRBJ2-1; 7 positions match TRBD1. V shed 4 bases and J 3 bases; nucleotides not matched to a gene: 6. The V gene's germline CDR1 is MDHEN and CDR2 SYDVKM. CDR3 length: 15 amino acids.

The CDR3 nucleotides read TGCAGCGTTGCAAGACAGGAGGGGGCAATTAGTAAGCAGTTCTTC. Translation gives CSVARQEGAISKQFF. This rearrangement joins TRBV29-1 to TRBJ2-1, with D possibly matching TRBD1 (7 bases). Germline loops: CDR1 SQVTM, CDR2 ANQGSEA. This CDR3 has 15 residues. The V end lost 4 bases, the J end lost 11 bases, and 24 bases lay between the germline ends.

This clonotype was observed a few times. The chain is built from TRBV11-2 and TRBJ2-3; D perhaps matches TRBD1 (6 bases). This CDR3 spans 17 amino acids. V was shortened by 4 bases and J by 1 base, with 18 bases between the two germline ends. The germline V gene has CDR1 SGHAT and CDR2 FQNNGV. The CDR3 DNA is TGTGCCAGCAGCTACGTGGGGGCAGGTATTGGCACAGATACGCAGTATTTT. It codes for CASSYVGAGIGTDTQYF. Full variable domain (missing parts from reference TRBV11-2 and TRBJ2-3): EAGVAQSPRYKIIEKRQSVAFWCNPISGHATLYWYQQILGQGPKLLIQFQNNGVVDDSQLPKDRFSAERLKGVDSTLKIQPAKLEDSAVYLCASSYVGAGIGTDTQYFGPGTRLTVL.